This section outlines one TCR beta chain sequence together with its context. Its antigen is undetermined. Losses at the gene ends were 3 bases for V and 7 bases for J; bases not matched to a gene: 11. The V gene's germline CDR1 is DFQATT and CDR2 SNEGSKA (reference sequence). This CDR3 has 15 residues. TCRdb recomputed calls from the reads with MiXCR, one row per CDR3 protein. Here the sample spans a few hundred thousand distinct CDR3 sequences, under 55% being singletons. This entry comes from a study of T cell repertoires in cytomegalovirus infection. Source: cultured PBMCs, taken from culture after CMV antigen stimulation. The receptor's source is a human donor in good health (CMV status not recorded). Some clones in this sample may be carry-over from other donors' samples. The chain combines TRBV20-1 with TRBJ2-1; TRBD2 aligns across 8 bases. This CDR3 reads CSARRDASGLNEQFF. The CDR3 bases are TGCAGTGCTAGGAGGGACGCTAGCGGGCTTAATGAGCAGTTCTTC.